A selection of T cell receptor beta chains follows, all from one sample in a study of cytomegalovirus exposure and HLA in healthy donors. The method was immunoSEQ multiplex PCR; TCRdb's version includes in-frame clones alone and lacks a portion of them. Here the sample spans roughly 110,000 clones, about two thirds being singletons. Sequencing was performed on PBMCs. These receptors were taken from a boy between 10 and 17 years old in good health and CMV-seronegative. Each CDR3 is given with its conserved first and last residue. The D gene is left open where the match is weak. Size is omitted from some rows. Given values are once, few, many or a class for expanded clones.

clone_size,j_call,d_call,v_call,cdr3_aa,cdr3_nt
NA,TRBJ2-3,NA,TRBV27,CASASFREETDTQYF,TGTGCCAGCGCATCCTTCAGGGAGGAAACAGATACGCAGTATTTT
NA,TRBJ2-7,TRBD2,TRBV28,CASSARLAGGTYEQYF,TGTGCCAGCAGTGCTCGACTAGCGGGAGGGACCTACGAGCAGTACTTC
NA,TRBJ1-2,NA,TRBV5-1,CASSLVGGQGQYGYTF,TGCGCCAGCAGCTTGGTAGGAGGCCAGGGGCAATATGGCTACACCTTC
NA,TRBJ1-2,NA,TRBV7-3,CASSYGIQGGDGYTF,TGTGCCAGCAGCTACGGAATCCAGGGCGGGGATGGCTACACCTTC
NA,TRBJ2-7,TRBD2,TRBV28,CASSGRGFREQYF,TGTGCCAGCAGTGGGAGGGGTTTCCGTGAGCAGTACTTC
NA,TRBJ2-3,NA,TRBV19,CASSMLQATDTQYF,TGTGCCAGTAGTATGTTACAGGCGACAGATACGCAGTATTTT
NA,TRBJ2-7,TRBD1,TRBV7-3,CASSLVKGAHYEQYF,TGTGCCAGCAGCTTAGTCAAGGGGGCTCACTACGAGCAGTACTTC
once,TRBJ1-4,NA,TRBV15,CATSQGGSAEKLFF,TGTGCCACCAGCCAGGGAGGGTCCGCTGAAAAACTGTTTTTT
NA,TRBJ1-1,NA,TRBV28,CASSLYSAEAFF,TGTGCCAGCAGTCTGTACTCTGCCGAAGCTTTCTTT
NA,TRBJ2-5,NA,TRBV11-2,CASSSRGTPKGETQYF,TGTGCCAGCAGCTCAAGAGGGACTCCTAAGGGAGAGACCCAGTACTTC
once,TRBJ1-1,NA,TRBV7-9,CASSPVRPEAFF,TGTGCCAGCAGCCCCGTTCGTCCTGAAGCTTTCTTT
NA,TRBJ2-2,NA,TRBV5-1,CASSLVSDSTGELFF,TGCGCCAGCAGCTTGGTGTCAGATTCCACCGGGGAGCTGTTTTTT
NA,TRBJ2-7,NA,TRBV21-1,CASSYTPRGVSYEQYF,TGTGCCAGCAGCTATACCCCCAGGGGAGTGTCCTACGAGCAGTACTTC
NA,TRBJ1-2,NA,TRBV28,CASSPYVVHYGYTF,TGTGCCAGCAGTCCCTATGTGGTCCACTATGGCTACACCTTC
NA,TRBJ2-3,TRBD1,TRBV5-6,CASSLKLGGGTDTQYF,TGTGCCAGCAGCTTGAAGTTAGGGGGCGGCACAGATACGCAGTATTTT
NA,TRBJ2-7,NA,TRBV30,CAWSRIGNRSPYEQYF,TGTGCCTGGAGCCGGATTGGAAACAGATCCCCCTACGAGCAGTACTTC
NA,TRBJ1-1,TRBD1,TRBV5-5,CASSFGQGGSITEAFF,TGTGCCAGCAGCTTCGGACAGGGTGGAAGTATCACTGAAGCTTTCTTT
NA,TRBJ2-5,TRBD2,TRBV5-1,CASSLRRGAETQYF,TGCGCCAGCAGCTTGCGGCGGGGGGCAGAGACCCAGTACTTC
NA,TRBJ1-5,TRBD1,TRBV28,CASSIIDRGIQPQHF,TGTGCCAGCAGTATCATAGACAGGGGTATTCAGCCCCAGCATTTT
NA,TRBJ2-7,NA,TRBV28,CASTPSSLAGYEQYF,TGTGCCAGCACTCCCTCCTCCCTGGCGGGCTACGAGCAGTACTTC
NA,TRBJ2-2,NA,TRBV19,CASSTSGGALNTGELFF,TGTGCCAGTAGTACTTCTGGGGGGGCACTGAACACCGGGGAGCTGTTTTTT
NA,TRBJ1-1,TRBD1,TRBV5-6,CDSSRDRERVNTEAFF,TGTGACAGCAGCAGGGACAGGGAAAGGGTGAACACTGAAGCTTTCTTT
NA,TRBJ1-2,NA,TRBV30,CAWSMEGTYGYTF,TGTGCCTGGAGTATGGAGGGGACTTATGGCTACACCTTC
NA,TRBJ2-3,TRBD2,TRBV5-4,CASSSAGGTDTQYF,TGTGCCAGCAGCTCGGCGGGAGGCACAGATACGCAGTATTTT